A selection of T cell receptor beta chains follows, all from one sample in a study of shared clonotypes between healthy human individuals. Method: immunoSEQ multiplex PCR; TCRdb's copy keeps in-frame clones and lacks some. The sample shows around 2.1 million clones, 95% of them seen only once. Sequencing was carried out using naive CD4+ T cells sorted from blood. The origin of the receptors is a man younger than 35 in good health. CDR3s include the opening cysteine and the closing phenylalanine or tryptophan. A D gene is named only where the DNA matches it firmly. Some rows have no size entry. The others give once, few or many, or a class for an expanded clone.

len | abundance | j_gene | d_gene | v_gene | CDR3nt | CDR3aa
15 | . | TRBJ2-1 | TRBD1 | TRBV7-9 | TGTGCCAGCAGCTGGGACAGGGGGACCTACAATGAGCAGTTCTTC | CASSWDRGTYNEQFF
15 | . | TRBJ1-2 | . | TRBV28 | TGTGCCAGCAGTTTAGGTCCGCAGGGAGCCTATGGCTACACCTTC | CASSLGPQGAYGYTF
13 | . | TRBJ2-7 | TRBD1 | TRBV5-4 | TGTGCCAGCAGCTCGGGACAGGGGGCCGAGCAGTACTTC | CASSSGQGAEQYF
20 | . | TRBJ2-3 | TRBD1 | TRBV2 | TGTGCCAGCAGTGTCACCCCCTACCGGGACAGGGGCCTTCTCACAGATACGCAGTATTTT | CASSVTPYRDRGLLTDTQYF
18 | . | TRBJ1-2 | TRBD1 | TRBV7-7 | TGTGCTAGCAGCTTAGGTACCGGGACAGGAACTACGCCTGATGGCTACACCTTC | CASSLGTGTGTTPDGYTF
13 | once | TRBJ2-7 | . | TRBV19 | TGTGCCAGTACCGGGGACGTCTCCTACGAGCAGTACTTC | CASTGDVSYEQYF
16 | . | TRBJ1-1 | TRBD1 | TRBV30 | TGTGCCTGGAGCGCTACAGGGGGCGTAGGTTCTTCTGAAGCTTTCTTT | CAWSATGGVGSSEAFF
15 | . | TRBJ1-2 | . | TRBV30 | TGTGCCTGGAGTGGCTCCGCGGGACGGTTCTATGGCTACACCTTC | CAWSGSAGRFYGYTF
14 | . | TRBJ1-2 | . | TRBV7-9 | TGTGCCAGCAGCTTACCCCTAGATCACTATGGCTACACCTTC | CASSLPLDHYGYTF
15 | . | TRBJ1-2 | . | TRBV11-2 | TGTGCCAGCAGCTCCTCCTCGGTATCTAACTATGGCTACACCTTC | CASSSSSVSNYGYTF
15 | . | TRBJ1-5 | TRBD1 | TRBV2 | TGTGCCAGCAGTGGCGGGACAGGGGGAAGGCAGCCCCAGCATTTT | CASSGGTGGRQPQHF
14 | . | TRBJ2-7 | TRBD1 | TRBV19 | TGTGCCAGTAGTATAGCCCCAGGGGGCTACGAGCAGTACTTC | CASSIAPGGYEQYF
15 | once | TRBJ2-7 | . | TRBV5-6 | TGTGCCAGCAGCCGACCACCTGGGAGTTCTTACGAGCAGTACTTC | CASSRPPGSSYEQYF
14 | . | TRBJ2-3 | TRBD2 | TRBV6-5 | TGTGCCAGCAGTTGGACTAGCGGGAGTTATACGCAGTATTTT | CASSWTSGSYTQYF
15 | . | TRBJ1-5 | . | TRBV2 | TGTGCCAGCAGTCTTAGGACGGCAAGCAATCAGCCCCAGCATTTT | CASSLRTASNQPQHF
18 | . | TRBJ2-1 | TRBD2 | TRBV5-1 | TGCGCCAGCAGCCGCCTGTCTAGCGGGTCCAGCTCCTACAATGAGCAGTTCTTC | CASSRLSSGSSSYNEQFF
14 | . | TRBJ1-2 | . | TRBV27 | TGTGCCAGCAGTTTATATGGGTTCTCCTATGGCTACACCTTC | CASSLYGFSYGYTF
14 | . | TRBJ1-1 | . | TRBV7-9 | TGTGCCAGCGGGGACTTGGAGGGGGGCACTGAAGCTTTCTTT | CASGDLEGGTEAFF
16 | . | TRBJ2-3 | TRBD1 | TRBV10-1 | TGCGCCAGCAGTGAGTCGGAGACAGGGGGTAAAGATACGCAGTATTTT | CASSESETGGKDTQYF
14 | . | TRBJ2-3 | TRBD2 | TRBV27 | TGTGCCAGCACCCGAGCGGGACCAACAGATACGCAGTATTTT | CASTRAGPTDTQYF
13 | . | TRBJ1-1 | . | TRBV25-1 | TGTGCCACCCAAGGCAGGCCGAACACTGAAGCTTTCTTT | CATQGRPNTEAFF
16 | . | TRBJ2-7 | TRBD1 | TRBV18 | TGTGCCAGCTCAAGCGTGCCGGGACAGGGGGCCTACGAGCAGTACTTC | CASSSVPGQGAYEQYF
15 | . | TRBJ2-1 | . | TRBV7-2 | TGTGCCAGCAGCTTAGTAGGTACTTTTAACAATGAGCAGTTCTTC | CASSLVGTFNNEQFF
13 | . | TRBJ1-2 | . | TRBV5-4 | TGTGCCAGCAGCTTAGGGGATGCCTATGGCTACACCTTC | CASSLGDAYGYTF